Listed below are T cell receptor beta chains from one sample, sequenced in a study of blood T cell repertoires in COVID-19. The method was immunoSEQ multiplex PCR; TCRdb's version includes in-frame clones alone and lacks a portion of them. The profile shows 200,000 to 300,000 clones, over 70% of them singletons. The sample was PBMCs or T cells enriched from blood (not recorded which). These receptors were obtained from a woman aged 40-49 years who had been exposed to COVID-19. The CDR3 runs from the conserved cysteine through the conserved F or W.

>TRBV12-3/TRBV12-4|TRBJ1-4
CASWGRRDEKLFF
>TRBV5-4|TRBJ2-5
CASSLEGHFGETQYF
>TRBV11-2|TRBJ1-2
CASSFIRGRGGYTF
>TRBV7-6|TRBJ2-1
CASSRTGGAGEQFF
>TRBV7-2|TRBJ1-2
CASSPRQGERNYGYTF
>TRBV7-8|TRBJ1-5
CASSFNRDQPQHF
>TRBV6-5|TRBJ2-1
CASSLRGSSYNEQFF
>TRBV4-3|TRBJ1-5
CASSQDLGTGSQPQHF
>TRBV6-5|TRBJ2-2
CAQNRRAGDTGELFF
>TRBV27|TRBJ1-6
CASSFLGEGSPLHF
>TRBV28|TRBJ1-2
CASSSGTGALDYTF
>TRBV11-2|TRBJ1-6
CASSQGSRSSYNSPLHF
>TRBV10-3|TRBJ1-5
CAISSWGQGDGSNQPQHF
>TRBV7-2|TRBJ1-1
CASSLGRGNTEAFF
>TRBV6-2/TRBV6-3|TRBJ2-7
CASSTPGQGFDEQYF
>TRBV12-3/TRBV12-4|TRBJ1-2
CASGQVTAYGYTF
>TRBV30|TRBJ2-4
CAWSGGLVINIQYF
>TRBV18|TRBJ1-5
CASSPQGINQPQHF
>TRBV21-1|TRBJ2-5
CASSTRPGTGGRTQETQYF
>TRBV2|TRBJ1-2
CASSGDRGLGGYTF
>TRBV7-8|TRBJ1-1
CASSSYRVAGKDTEAFF
>TRBV28|TRBJ1-1
CASRPRLTGGTEAFF
>TRBV19|TRBJ1-6
CASNDRGNSPLHF
>TRBV4-3|TRBJ2-2
CASSQEKTLAVRTGELFF
>TRBV7-8|TRBJ2-2
CASSLIHVRLAVNTGELFF
>TRBV19|TRBJ2-1
CASSIVRGRGIYNEQFF
>TRBV24-1|TRBJ2-1
CATSDPAGGLSSYNEQFF
>TRBV12-3/TRBV12-4|TRBJ2-5
CASSLRETQYF
>TRBV27|TRBJ1-1
CASRAQGGTEAFF
>TRBV7-8|TRBJ1-6
CASSPGQGAAPLHF
>TRBV28|TRBJ2-2
CASGLALPGELFF
>TRBV7-2|TRBJ2-3
CASSQPGQGTDTQYF
>TRBV5-1|TRBJ2-5
CASTPGETQYF
>TRBV5-8|TRBJ1-3
CASSRGVHSGNTIYF
>TRBV28|TRBJ2-1
CASIHPGDNEQFF
>TRBV12-5|TRBJ2-2
CASGLSPTVSGVLNTGELFF
>TRBV12-3/TRBV12-4|TRBJ1-1
CASSLYSNTEAFF
>TRBV4-1|TRBJ2-1
CASSQEGSRINEQFF
>TRBV6-5|TRBJ2-1
CASSPLAGSYNEQFF
>TRBV10-3|TRBJ1-1
CAIRVGGLGNTEAFF
>TRBV6-2/TRBV6-3|TRBJ2-3
CASSYAGGRDTQYF
>TRBV12-5|TRBJ1-3
CASFHGIHSGNTIYF
>TRBV15|TRBJ1-2
CATSRDRWRVGDPGYTF
>TRBV24-1|TRBJ2-5
CATSDIGTRETQYF
>TRBV11-2|TRBJ2-1
CASSLEALTPNEQFF
>TRBV19|TRBJ2-3
CASSIGSVFSTDTQYF
>TRBV7-2|TRBJ2-7
CASSLVSGTGGFYEQYF
>TRBV5-5|TRBJ1-2
CASSSLPRGDSGGYTF
>TRBV6-5|TRBJ2-1
CATTLAGGLGEQFF
>TRBV5-4|TRBJ2-4
CASSRGGDLAKNIQYF
>TRBV27|TRBJ1-1
CASSLWGESVEAFF
>TRBV7-9|TRBJ2-1
CASSLEGQGYNEQFF
>TRBV19|TRBJ2-1
CASSPGLAGGPGNEQFF
>TRBV14|TRBJ2-5
CASSQVKGPKTQYF
>TRBV19|TRBJ2-2
CASSIGRVGTGELFF